Listed here are 7 T cell receptor beta chains from one sample, sequenced in a study of cytomegalovirus exposure and HLA in healthy donors. Sequenced by immunoSEQ multiplex PCR; TCRdb stores in-frame clones only, minus some. The table shows about 360,000 clones, with 86% occurring only once. Source material: PBMCs. All receptors come from a woman aged 18-35 years in good health and CMV-seronegative.

The V and J genes are TRBV9 and TRBJ2-7, with 9 bases identical to TRBD1. J lost 5 bases, V lost 4 bases, and 16 bases had no gene match. The CDR3 sequence is 17 residues long. Germline lookup yields CDR1 SGDLS and CDR2 YYNGEE. In DNA, the CDR3 is TGTGCCAGCAGCCCTACCTCGGGGGACAGGGTGAGCAACGAGCAGTACTTC. Amino acids: CASSPTSGDRVSNEQYF. The full variable domain, rest sourced from reference TRBV9 and TRBJ2-7, is DSGVTQTPKHLITATGQRVTLRCSPRSGDLSVYWYQQSLDQGLQFLIQYYNGEERAKGNILERFSAQQFPDLHSELNLSSLELGDSALYFCASSPTSGDRVSNEQYFGPGTRLTVT.

The V gene is TRBV10-3, the J gene TRBJ2-1, with D possibly TRBD2 on 6 matching bases. The germline V gene has CDR1 ENHRY and CDR2 SYGVKD. This CDR3 has 14 amino acids. The V gene lost 3 bases and the J gene lost 5 bases, with 11 bases spanning the gap. The CDR3 DNA reads TGTGCCATCAGTGAACCGGGACTCGACAATGAGCAGTTCTTC. Encoded protein: CAISEPGLDNEQFF.

The J gene is TRBJ1-1, the V gene TRBV6-5, with D perhaps TRBD1 (6 bases). Germline V gives CDR1 MNHEY, CDR2 SVGAGI. CDR3 size: 14 residues. With 4 bases removed from V and 1 base from J, the gap between germline ends came to 10 bases. Written as DNA, the CDR3 is TGTGCCAGCAGTTTCAGGGGCCCGAACACTGAAGCTTTCTTT. As protein: CASSFRGPNTEAFF.

This chain connects TRBV7-9 to TRBJ2-5; 8 positions agree with TRBD2. The CDR3 totals 15 residues. CDR1 is SEHNR, CDR2 FQNEAQ, per germline (reference sequence). V shed 6 bases, J shed 5 bases, and the junction held 11 bases outside the gene matches. The CDR3 region is CASSPSREGRETQYF. DNA of the CDR3: TGTGCCAGCAGTCCGTCCCGGGAGGGCCGGGAGACCCAGTACTTC. The full variable domain, rest sourced from reference TRBV7-9 and TRBJ2-5, is DTGVSQNPRHKITKRGQNVTFRCDPISEHNRLYWYRQTLGQGPEFLTYFQNEAQLEKSRLLSDRFSAERPKGSFSTLEIQRTEQGDSAMYLCASSPSREGRETQYFGPGTRLLVL.

This chain connects TRBV30 to TRBJ2-7; 9 bases match TRBD2. Germline assignment: CDR1 GTSNPN and CDR2 SVGIG (reference sequence). J lost 2 bases, V lost 3 bases, and 5 bases had no gene match. The CDR3 consists of 14 residues. This chain's CDR3 is CAWRRLAATYEQYF. The CDR3 DNA follows: TGTGCCTGGAGACGACTAGCGGCTACCTACGAGCAGTACTTC.

The chain recombines TRBV28 with TRBJ2-7; a possible D gene is TRBD1 (5 bases). This CDR3 is built from 13 residues. Germline CDR1 reads MDHEN; CDR2 reads SYDVKM. V lost 4 bases to trimming and J lost 2 bases, with 9 bases between them. CDR3 region: CASSSVGAYEQYF. CDR3 nucleotide sequence: TGTGCCAGCAGTTCGGTAGGGGCCTACGAGCAGTACTTC.

The chain recombines TRBV11-2 with TRBJ2-3; TRBD2 agrees at 9 bases. V gave up 5 bases and J gave up 5 bases; unmatched junction bases: 11. The CDR3 has 16 amino acids. From germline, CDR1 is SGHAT and CDR2 FQNNGV. The CDR3, as DNA: TGTGCCAGCAGCCCCCGGAGGGCGGGGGGGCAAGATACGCAGTATTTT. It specifies CASSPRRAGGQDTQYF.